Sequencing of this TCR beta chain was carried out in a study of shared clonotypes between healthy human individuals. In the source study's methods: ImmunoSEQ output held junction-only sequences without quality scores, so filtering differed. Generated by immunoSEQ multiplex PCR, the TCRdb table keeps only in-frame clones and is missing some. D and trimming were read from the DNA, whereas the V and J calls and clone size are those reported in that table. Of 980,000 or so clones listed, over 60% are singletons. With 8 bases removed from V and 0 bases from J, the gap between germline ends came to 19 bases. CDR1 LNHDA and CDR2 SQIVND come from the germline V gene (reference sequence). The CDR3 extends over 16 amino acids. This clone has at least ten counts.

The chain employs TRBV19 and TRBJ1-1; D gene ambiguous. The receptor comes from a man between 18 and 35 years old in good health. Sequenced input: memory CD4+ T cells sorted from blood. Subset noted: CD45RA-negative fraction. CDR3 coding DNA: TGTGCCAGTTCTAGGCCGGAAAACTCTATGAACACTGAAGCTTTCTTT. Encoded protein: CASSRPENSMNTEAFF.